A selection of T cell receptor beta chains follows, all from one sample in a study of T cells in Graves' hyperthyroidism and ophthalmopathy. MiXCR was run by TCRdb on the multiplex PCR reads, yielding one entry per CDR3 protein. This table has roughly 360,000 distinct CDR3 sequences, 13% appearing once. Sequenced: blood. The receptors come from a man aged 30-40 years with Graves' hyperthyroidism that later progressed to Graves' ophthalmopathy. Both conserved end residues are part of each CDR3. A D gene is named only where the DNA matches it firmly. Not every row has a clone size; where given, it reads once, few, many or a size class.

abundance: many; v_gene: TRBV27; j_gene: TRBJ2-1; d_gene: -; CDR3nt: TGTGCCAGCAGTTTACTCCCAGGGTCGGATGAGCAGTTCTTC; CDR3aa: CASSLLPGSDEQFF
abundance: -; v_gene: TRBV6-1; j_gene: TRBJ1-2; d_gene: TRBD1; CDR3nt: TGTGCCAGCATCGAGGGGACAGTGGGTGGCTACACCTTC; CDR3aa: CASIEGTVGGYTF
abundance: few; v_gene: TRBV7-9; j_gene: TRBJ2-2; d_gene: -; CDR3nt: TGTGCCAGCAGCCCTGGTGTGGGTACCGGGGAGCTGTTTTTT; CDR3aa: CASSPGVGTGELFF
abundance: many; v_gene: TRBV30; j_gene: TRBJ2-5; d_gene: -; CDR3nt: TGTGCCTGGAGTGTTCGGGGCGCCATAGTAGAGACCCAGTACTTC; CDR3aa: CAWSVRGAIVETQYF
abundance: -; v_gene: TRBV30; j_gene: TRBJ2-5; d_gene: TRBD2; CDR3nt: TGTGCCTCATTTCGGAGGACTAGCGGGGGGTACGATCAGGAGACCCAGTACTTC; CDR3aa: CASFRRTSGGYDQETQYF
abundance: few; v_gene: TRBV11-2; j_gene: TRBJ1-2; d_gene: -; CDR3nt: TGTGCCAGCAGCCCACCGGGGACCGATTTCTATGGCTACACCTTC; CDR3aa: CASSPPGTDFYGYTF
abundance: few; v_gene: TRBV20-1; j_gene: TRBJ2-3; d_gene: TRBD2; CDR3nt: TGCAGTGCTAGACACAATCCCTATGGGCTAGCGGGGGGTCATGTTAGCACAGATACGCAGTATTTT; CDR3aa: CSARHNPYGLAGGHVSTDTQYF
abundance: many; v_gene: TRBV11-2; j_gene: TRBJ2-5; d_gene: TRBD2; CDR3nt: TGTGCCAGCAGCGGAGCGGGAGAAGAGACCCAGTACTTC; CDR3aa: CASSGAGEETQYF
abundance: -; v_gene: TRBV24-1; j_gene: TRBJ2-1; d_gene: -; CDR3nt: TGTGCCACCAGTGATTACCAGGGCAATGAGCAGTTCTTC; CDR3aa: CATSDYQGNEQFF
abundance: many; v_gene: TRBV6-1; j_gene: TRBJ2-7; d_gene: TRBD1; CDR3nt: TGTGCCAGCAGTGAAGAGGGGACAGGGTGGTACGAGCAGTACTTC; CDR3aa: CASSEEGTGWYEQYF
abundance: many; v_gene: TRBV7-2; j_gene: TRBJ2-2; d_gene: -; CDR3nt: TGTGCCAGCAGACAGGGAAGAGCTCACACCGGGGAGCTGTTTTTT; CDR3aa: CASRQGRAHTGELFF
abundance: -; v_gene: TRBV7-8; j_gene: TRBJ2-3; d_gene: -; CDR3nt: TGTGCCAGCAGCTGGACAGATTACACAGATACGCAGTATTTT; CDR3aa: CASSWTDYTDTQYF
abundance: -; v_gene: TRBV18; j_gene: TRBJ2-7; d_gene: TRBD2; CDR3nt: TGTGCCAGCTCACCACCGGGCAGCGGGGGGTCCTACGAGCAGTACTTC; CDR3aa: CASSPPGSGGSYEQYF
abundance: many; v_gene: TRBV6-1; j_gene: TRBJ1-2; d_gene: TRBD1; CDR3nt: TGTGCCAGCAACGGACAGGGAGGATATGGCTACACCTTC; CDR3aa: CASNGQGGYGYTF
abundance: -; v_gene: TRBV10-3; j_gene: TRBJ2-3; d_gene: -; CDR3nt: TGTGCCATCAGTGAGTCTGCAGATACGCAGTATTTT; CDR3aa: CAISESADTQYF
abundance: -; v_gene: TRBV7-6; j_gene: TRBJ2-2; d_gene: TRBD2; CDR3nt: TGTGCCAGCAGCTCTCTAGCGGGGGGGGAGGCCGGGGAGCTGTTTTTT; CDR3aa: CASSSLAGGEAGELFF
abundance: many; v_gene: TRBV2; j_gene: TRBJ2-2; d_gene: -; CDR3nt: TGTGCCAGCAGCCCGGGTCCCGGGGAGCTGTTTTTT; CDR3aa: CASSPGPGELFF
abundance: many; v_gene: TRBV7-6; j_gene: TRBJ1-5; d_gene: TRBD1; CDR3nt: TGTGCCAGCAGCTTGCGGACAGGGGAAAGTCAGCCCCAGCATTTT; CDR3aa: CASSLRTGESQPQHF
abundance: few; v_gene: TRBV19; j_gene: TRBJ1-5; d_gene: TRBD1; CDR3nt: TGTGCCAGTAGTTGGGACAGGGGGCGCGTAGGCAATCAGCCCCAGCATTTT; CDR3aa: CASSWDRGRVGNQPQHF
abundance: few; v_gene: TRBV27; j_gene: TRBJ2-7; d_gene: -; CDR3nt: TGTGCCAGCAGTTTCTCACTAGGCTACGAGCAGTACTTC; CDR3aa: CASSFSLGYEQYF
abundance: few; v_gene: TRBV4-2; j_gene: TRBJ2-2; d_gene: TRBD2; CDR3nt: TGTGCCAGCAGCCAAGTATTTGGCCTAGCGGCGAACACCGGGGAGCTGTTTTTT; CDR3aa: CASSQVFGLAANTGELFF
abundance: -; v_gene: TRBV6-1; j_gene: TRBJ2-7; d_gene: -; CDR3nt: TGTGCCAGCAGTGGACAGTTATCTCCCTACGAGCAGTACTTC; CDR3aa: CASSGQLSPYEQYF
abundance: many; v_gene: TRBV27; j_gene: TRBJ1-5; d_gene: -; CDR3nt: TGTGCCAGCAGTTTAGGGTTTAGCAATCAGCCCCAGCATTTT; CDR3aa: CASSLGFSNQPQHF
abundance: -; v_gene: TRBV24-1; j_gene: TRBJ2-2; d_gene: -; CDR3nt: TGTGCCACCAAACAGACCGCGAACACCGGGGAGCTGTCTTTT; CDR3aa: CATKQTANTGELSF
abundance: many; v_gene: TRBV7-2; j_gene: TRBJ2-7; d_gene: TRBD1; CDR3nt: TGTGCCAGCAGCTTCCACAGGGGCGAGCAGTACTTC; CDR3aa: CASSFHRGEQYF
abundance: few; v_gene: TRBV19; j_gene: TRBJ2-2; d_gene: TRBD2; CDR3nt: TGTGCCAGTAGTATTGGTTTGAGCGGGGGGTACCACACCGGGGAGCTGTTTTTT; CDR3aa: CASSIGLSGGYHTGELFF